These 10 T cell receptor beta chains came from one sample sequenced in a study of cytomegalovirus exposure and HLA in healthy donors. The PCR employed 60 Vbeta primers together with 13 Jbeta primers. Profiled with immunoSEQ multiplex PCR; TCRdb holds only in-frame clones, not every one. The table records 200,000 or so clones, around 82% of them present only once. Sequencing was carried out using PBMCs. The receptor set was obtained from a woman in her twenties or thirties in good health and CMV-seronegative.

The V call is TRBV5-8, the J call TRBJ2-3; 9 bases are a match to TRBD2. Germline V lookup: CDR1 SGHTS, CDR2 YDEGEE. This CDR3 region has 16 residues. V was pared by 4 bases and J by 2 bases, with 8 bases of the junction left unmatched. The CDR3 bases are TGTGCCAGCAGCGATTATAGCGGGAGCCCCACAGATACGCAGTATTTT. As protein: CASSDYSGSPTDTQYF.

The J gene is TRBJ1-1, the V gene TRBV27; D possibly corresponds to TRBD1 (5 bases). Germline CDR1 MNHEY, CDR2 SMNVEV (reference sequence). V gave up 7 bases and J gave up 1 base, with 13 bases separating them. The CDR3 consists of 14 residues. The CDR3 is CASTYAGANTEAFF. The CDR3 nucleotides read TGTGCCAGCACCTACGCTGGGGCGAACACTGAAGCTTTCTTT.

The CDR3 sequence is CASSDPDRGSYEQYF. CDR3 DNA sequence: TGTGCCAGCAGTGACCCGGACAGGGGGAGCTACGAGCAGTACTTC. J is TRBJ2-7 and V is TRBV6-1; TRBD1 aligns across 10 bases. This CDR3 has 15 amino acids. J was trimmed by 3 bases and V by 3 bases; bases with no gene match: 5. The germline gives CDR1 MNHNS, CDR2 SASEGT.

The chain combines TRBV14 with TRBJ1-1; D ambiguous. V was pared by 1 base and J by 5 bases, with 23 bases between. This CDR3 is built from 18 residues. Per germline, CDR1 SGHDN and CDR2 FVKESK. The CDR3 is CASSQVSGRNARETEAFF. The CDR3 region has the DNA TGTGCCAGCAGCCAAGTGAGCGGGAGGAACGCCCGAGAGACTGAAGCTTTCTTT.

The chain employs TRBV6-6 and TRBJ2-7; D remains unclear. The CDR3 consists of 12 residues. Trimming took 5 bases from V and 4 from J, leaving 9 bases between them. Germline values: CDR1 MNHNY, CDR2 SVGAGI (reference sequence). Here the CDR3 DNA reads TGTGCCAGCAGTCCTTATCGGTACGAGCAGTACTTC. It is translated as CASSPYRYEQYF.

The chain joins TRBV5-1 to TRBJ1-6, with D maybe TRBD1 (6 bases). The CDR3 is made up of 14 amino acids. V was pared by 2 bases and J by 8 bases, with 11 bases between. The germline V gene has CDR1 SGHRS and CDR2 YFSETQ. The CDR3 reads CASSLQGLDSPLHF. The DNA of the CDR3 is TGCGCCAGCAGCTTACAGGGTTTGGATTCACCCCTCCACTTT.

The sample holds one count of this clone. The chain couples TRBV30 to TRBJ2-5; perhaps TRBD1 as D (6 bases). V was shortened by 2 bases and J by 2 bases, with 9 bases between the two germline ends. Germline lookup yields CDR1 GTSNPN and CDR2 SVGIG (reference sequence). The CDR3 runs to 13 residues. This CDR3 reads CAWSTGQQETQYF. The CDR3 DNA reads as TGTGCCTGGAGTACAGGACAGCAAGAGACCCAGTACTTC.

The chain couples TRBV10-1 to TRBJ2-7, with 10 bases fitting TRBD2. This CDR3 region has 16 residues. The germline CDR1 and CDR2 sequences are WNHNN and SYGVQD (reference sequence). V shed 3 bases, J shed 7 bases, and the junction held 12 bases outside the gene matches. The CDR3 DNA follows: TGCGCCAGCAGTGAATTCTTCCCTAGCGGGAGCGGGGAGCAGTACTTC. The encoded protein is CASSEFFPSGSGEQYF.

V gene TRBV6-1 combines with J gene TRBJ1-4; 7 nucleotides align to TRBD1. The CDR3 sequence is 14 residues long. With V trimmed by 6 bases and J by 4 bases, 5 bases remained unmatched. Germline V gene lookup returns CDR1 MNHNS and CDR2 SASEGT. CDR3 DNA sequence: TGTGCCAGCAGCTCGACAGGGCTTAATGAAAAACTGTTTTTT. It translates to CASSSTGLNEKLFF.

The chain couples TRBV10-3 to TRBJ2-7, with D perhaps TRBD1 (7 bases). Germline assignment: CDR1 ENHRY and CDR2 SYGVKD. V lost 0 bases to trimming and J lost 7 bases, with 13 bases between them. The CDR3 sequence is 14 residues long. CDR3 sequence: CAISESTGSGEQYF. CDR3 sequence (DNA): TGTGCCATCAGTGAGTCGACAGGGAGCGGGGAGCAGTACTTC.